This T cell receptor beta chain was obtained from a study of shared clonotypes between healthy human individuals. General observations from the study: What rarefaction showed was incomplete sorted-subset sequencing despite large depth.

Here immunoSEQ multiplex PCR was the method, and the copy in TCRdb shows in-frame clones only, minus some. Here the sample spans around 1,900,000 clones, about 93% being singletons. Naivety among CD8 cells was defined by CD45RO negativity and positive CCR7 selection, thereby excluding terminally differentiated effector memory CD45RA+ cells. The V end was cut by 7 bases, the J end by 4 bases, with 20 bases between. This CDR3 comprises 15 residues. Germline lookup yields CDR1 SQVTM and CDR2 ANQGSEA. On this clone: As yet, its antigen is unknown.

The clonotype originates from a man aged 18-30 years in good health. Some clones in this sample may be carry-over from other donors' samples. The V gene is TRBV29-1, the J gene TRBJ2-1; D is tentatively TRBD1 or TRBD2 (5 bases each). Sequenced input: naive CD8+ T cells from PBMCs. The CDR3 DNA sequence: TGCAGCGCCGAAAATGTTGGGACCCTATACAATGAGCAGTTCTTC. Encoded protein: CSAENVGTLYNEQFF.